What follows are 31 T cell receptor beta chains derived from one specimen sequenced in a study of lymphopenia after photon versus proton radiotherapy (dated by TCRdb to the late 2010s). The library was made by the immunoSEQ multiplex PCR assay. TCRdb took this table from immuneACCESS and kept in-frame rearrangements with V and J called. Such tables lack part of the clones; where checked against another copy, unresolved V genes explain under half of the gap, and the rest is unexplained. The sample table lists some 30,000 clones, about 87% of them with a count of one. Of the sample, around 50% is held by the ten largest clones. Source: peripheral blood, taken from a patient treated with proton-based radiotherapy. The source of these receptors is a woman aged 60-75 years with cholangiocarcinoma. Some clones in this sample may be carry-over from other donors' samples.

V usage is TRBV6-6 and J usage is TRBJ1-5; weak D call: TRBD1 (6 bases). The V end was cut by 2 bases, the J end by 1 base, with 12 bases between. This CDR3 has 16 amino acids. The germline V gene has CDR1 MNHNY and CDR2 SVGAGI (reference sequence). The CDR3 reads CASSYMTGTSNQPQHF. CDR3 nucleotide sequence: TGTGCCAGCAGTTACATGACAGGCACGAGCAATCAGCCCCAGCATTTT.

The CDR3 DNA reads as TGTGCCATTGCCAGGCCAGGGGGCAATCAGCCCCAGCATTTT. Protein sequence: CAIARPGGNQPQHF. This chain uses TRBV10-3 with TRBJ1-5, with a tentative D call TRBD1 (6 bases). Per germline, CDR1 ENHRY and CDR2 SYGVKD. V was shortened by 9 bases and J by 2 bases, with 14 bases between the two germline ends. This CDR3 region has 14 residues.

This sequence joins TRBV25-1 and TRBJ1-1; TRBD1 matches at 9 bases. The CDR3 consists of 12 residues. In germline, CDR1 is MGHDK, CDR2 SYGVNS. V shed 8 bases and J 4 bases; nucleotides not matched to a gene: 2. CDR3 protein: CASGQGTTEAFF. Written as DNA, the CDR3 is TGTGCCAGCGGACAGGGGACCACTGAAGCTTTCTTT. Variable domain in full (rest from reference TRBV25-1 and TRBJ1-1): EADIYQTPRYLVIGTGKKITLECSQTMGHDKMYWYQQDPGMELHLIHYSYGVNSTEKGDLSSESTVSRIRTEHFPLTLESARPSHTSQYLCASGQGTTEAFFGQGTRLTVV.

V and J are TRBV6-5 and TRBJ1-1; weak D call: TRBD1 (5 bases). CDR1 MNHEY and CDR2 SVGAGI come from the germline V gene. Trimming shortened V by 1 base and J by 5 bases, and 11 bases separated the two germline ends. CDR3 length: 14 amino acids. CDR3 nucleotides: TGTGCCAGCAGTTACTTGGGCGGGGGGACTGAAGCTTTCTTT. Translated, it gives CASSYLGGGTEAFF.

This clone appeared once. J is TRBJ2-7 and V is TRBV6-5; D not resolved. Germline V gene sequence: CDR1 MNHEY, CDR2 SVGAGI. V was pared by 0 bases and J by 4 bases, with 7 bases between. The CDR3 runs 13 residues. Written as DNA, the CDR3 is TGTGCCAGCAGTTACTCCGGGCTGTACGAGCAGTACTTC. It yields the protein CASSYSGLYEQYF.

The chain links TRBV2 to TRBJ1-5; TRBD1 matches 8 bases. The germline gives CDR1 SNHLY, CDR2 FYNNEI. Germline trimming cut 7 bases from V and 2 bases from J; bases unmatched to any gene: 7. The CDR3 has 15 residues. This chain's CDR3 is CASKWTGQGNQPQHF. The CDR3 bases are TGTGCCAGCAAGTGGACAGGGCAAGGCAATCAGCCCCAGCATTTT.

This clone was seen just once. This chain connects TRBV6-5 to TRBJ1-1; 11 positions match TRBD1. The CDR3 is made up of 14 amino acids. Germline trimming cut 6 bases from V and 7 bases from J; bases unmatched to any gene: 7. The germline V gene encodes CDR1 MNHEY and CDR2 SVGAGI. For the CDR3, the DNA is TGTGCCAGCAGGGACAGGGGGCGAAGGTATGAAGCTTTCTTT. This sequence encodes CASRDRGRRYEAFF.

The V gene is TRBV7-2, the J gene TRBJ2-1, with 11 positions matching TRBD1. The germline gives CDR1 SGHTA, CDR2 FQGNSA. The CDR3 consists of 16 residues. J gave up 8 bases and V 6 bases, and 12 bases lay outside the gene matches. The CDR3 bases are TGTGCCAGCAGGGGACAGGGGGGGCAAGTTTCTGATGAGCAGTTCTTC. It is translated as CASRGQGGQVSDEQFF. The full variable domain, completed using reference TRBV7-2 and TRBJ2-1, is GAGVSQSPSNKVTEKGKDVELRCDPISGHTALYWYRQSLGQGLEFLIYFQGNSAPDKSGLPSDRFSAERTGGSVSTLTIQRTQQEDSAVYLCASRGQGGQVSDEQFFGPGTRLTVL.

This clone was counted only a few times. V gene TRBV6-5 combines with J gene TRBJ1-5; 8 nucleotides match TRBD1. In germline, CDR1 is MNHEY, CDR2 SVGAGI. The ends lost 4 bases at V and 9 bases at J; junction bases unmatched: 5. The CDR3 loop spans 13 amino acids. CDR3 DNA sequence: TGTGCCAGCAGTTCTCGACAGGGGAGGCCCCAGCATTTT. Protein product: CASSSRQGRPQHF.

The chain recombines TRBV6-5 with TRBJ2-7, with 7 positions matching TRBD1. CDR1 and CDR2 from the germline V gene are MNHEY and SVGAGI. The CDR3 contains 15 residues. V lost 2 bases, J lost 0 bases, and 4 bases stayed unmatched. The CDR3 DNA sequence: TGTGCCAGCAGTTACGACACAGGGGACTCCTACGAGCAGTACTTC. Translation: CASSYDTGDSYEQYF.

V is TRBV7-9 and J is TRBJ2-1, with 7 bases aligning to TRBD2. J gave up 0 bases and V 8 bases, and 16 bases lay outside the gene matches. Germline V gene sequence: CDR1 SEHNR, CDR2 FQNEAQ (reference sequence). The CDR3 covers 18 residues. The CDR3 reads CASLDSTSKLLSYNEQFF. The CDR3 DNA is TGTGCCAGCTTGGATTCGACTAGCAAATTACTCTCCTACAATGAGCAGTTCTTC.

This rearrangement joins TRBV18 to TRBJ1-2, with a tentative D call TRBD1 (5 bases). CDR1 KGHSH and CDR2 LQKENI come from the germline V gene. The CDR3 covers 14 residues. V dropped 2 bases and J dropped 6 bases, with 13 bases sitting between them. The CDR3 nucleotides are TGTGCCAGCTCACCAGGGACGACGGGTCATGGCTACACCTTC. Residues: CASSPGTTGHGYTF.

The chain joins TRBV18 to TRBJ1-5, with unresolved D. V lost 3 bases and J 6 bases, leaving 9 bases between the germline ends. The CDR3 has 13 residues. The V gene's germline CDR1 is KGHSH and CDR2 LQKENI. This CDR3 is CASSPLQGQPQHF. The CDR3 region has the DNA TGTGCCAGCTCACCTTTACAAGGTCAGCCCCAGCATTTT.

The chain combines TRBV5-1 with TRBJ1-1; no clear D. The CDR3 extends over 15 amino acids. Germline assignment: CDR1 SGHRS and CDR2 YFSETQ. V lost 0 bases to trimming and J lost 3 bases, with 12 bases between them. CDR3 coding DNA: TGCGCCAGCAGCTTGGGAGTCCCTGGGGACACTGAAGCTTTCTTT. Translated, it gives CASSLGVPGDTEAFF. Together with reference TRBV5-1 and TRBJ1-1, the CDR3 gives the full variable domain: KAGVTQTPRYLIKTRGQQVTLSCSPISGHRSVSWYQQTPGQGLQFLFEYFSETQRNKGNFPGRFSGRQFSNSRSEMNVSTLELGDSALYLCASSLGVPGDTEAFFGQGTRLTVV.

This clone was seen once. V is TRBV9 and J is TRBJ2-3; D is uncertain. Germline assignment: CDR1 SGDLS and CDR2 YYNGEE. CDR3 length: 15 residues. The ends were cut back, 0 bases at V and 0 bases at J, with 8 bases in the middle. The CDR3 here is CASSVAPASTDTQYF. The CDR3 region has the DNA TGTGCCAGCAGCGTAGCTCCAGCGAGCACAGATACGCAGTATTTT.

The CDR3 protein is CASSFQGHSPLHF. As DNA, the CDR3 is TGTGCCAGCAGCTTCCAGGGGCACTCACCCCTCCACTTT. The chain couples TRBV7-8 to TRBJ1-6; a possible D gene is TRBD1 (6 bases). The germline V and J ends were trimmed by 3 bases and 10 bases, with 10 bases remaining between them. The CDR3 runs 13 residues. CDR1 and CDR2 (germline): SGHVS, FQNEAQ.

The chain is built from TRBV11-3 and TRBJ2-1; 7 nucleotides align to TRBD2. Looked up from germline, CDR1 is SGHNT and CDR2 is YENEEA. V gave up 3 bases and J gave up 5 bases; unmatched junction bases: 7. The CDR3 extends over 15 amino acids. CDR3 protein: CASSLGGTGDNEQFF. The CDR3 nucleotides read TGTGCCAGCAGCTTGGGAGGGACTGGGGACAATGAGCAGTTCTTC.

The CDR3 spells CASSSGRYYEQYF. The CDR3 bases are TGTGCCAGCAGCTCCGGACGGTACTACGAGCAGTACTTC. The chain couples TRBV11-2 to TRBJ2-7; the D is unclear. The germline V gene has CDR1 SGHAT and CDR2 FQNNGV. The CDR3 has 13 amino acids. Between the trimmed V and J ends, which lost 4 bases and 3 bases, there was a span of 10 bases. The whole variable domain, remainder taken from reference TRBV11-2 and TRBJ2-7, is EAGVAQSPRYKIIEKRQSVAFWCNPISGHATLYWYQQILGQGPKLLIQFQNNGVVDDSQLPKDRFSAERLKGVDSTLKIQPAKLEDSAVYLCASSSGRYYEQYFGPGTRLTVT.

The rearrangement uses TRBV15 and TRBJ2-3, with D perhaps matching TRBD1 or TRBD2 (5 bases each). Germline V lookup: CDR1 LNHNV, CDR2 YYDKDF (reference sequence). V lost 1 base and J 5 bases, leaving 13 bases between the germline ends. This CDR3 is built from 15 residues. The CDR3 protein is CATSRGGSGGDTQYF. The CDR3 DNA reads as TGTGCCACCAGCAGAGGCGGAAGTGGGGGAGATACGCAGTATTTT.

This clone was found once. V and J are TRBV15 and TRBJ2-7; 10 bases match TRBD1. The CDR3 extends over 15 amino acids. With V trimmed by 5 bases and J by 2 bases, 6 bases remained unmatched. Germline assignment: CDR1 LNHNV and CDR2 YYDKDF (reference sequence). The CDR3 is CATSLGTGDPYEQYF. DNA of the CDR3: TGTGCCACCAGCCTCGGGACAGGGGACCCCTACGAGCAGTACTTC. The whole variable domain, filled in from reference TRBV15 and TRBJ2-7, reads DAMVIQNPRYQVTQFGKPVTLSCSQTLNHNVMYWYQQKSSQAPKLLFHYYDKDFNNEADTPDNFQSRRPNTSFCFLDIRSPGLGDTAMYLCATSLGTGDPYEQYFGPGTRLTVT.

In nucleotides, the CDR3 is TGTGCCACCAGCAGAGAGGGGGGGAAAGAGACCCAGTACTTC. Encoded protein: CATSREGGKETQYF. The rearrangement links TRBV15 to TRBJ2-5; TRBD2 matches 7 bases. CDR3 length: 14 amino acids. CDR1 LNHNV and CDR2 YYDKDF come from the germline V gene (reference sequence). J gave up 3 bases and V 0 bases, and 1 base lay outside the gene matches.

This sequence joins TRBV27 and TRBJ2-7; the D is unclear. The germline gives CDR1 MNHEY, CDR2 SMNVEV (reference sequence). V was shortened by 5 bases and J by 6 bases, with 14 bases between the two germline ends. This CDR3 region has 13 residues. CDR3 sequence: CASSLTPRVEQYF. The CDR3 DNA reads as TGTGCCAGCAGTCTAACGCCCCGGGTCGAGCAGTACTTC.

Points on this clone: The junction departs from the called germline gene at one end, perhaps through a read error. The chain joins TRBV7-7 to TRBJ2-1; 8 nucleotides agree with TRBD1. The CDR3 runs 14 residues. Germline values: CDR1 SSHAT, CDR2 FNYEAQ (reference sequence). The DNA of the CDR3 is TGTGCTAGCAGCCGCGGACAGGGTAACAATGAGCAGTTCTTC. Translation: CASSRGQGNNEQFF.

This chain links TRBV5-1 with TRBJ2-2; no firm D call. This CDR3 spans 14 amino acids. Germline CDR1 and CDR2: SGHRS and YFSETQ. V was clipped by 0 bases and J by 5 bases, with 8 bases between them. The CDR3 DNA is TGCGCCAGCAGCTTGGTTCAGACGACCGGGGAGCTGTTTTTT. Translating gives CASSLVQTTGELFF. Full variable domain (outside the CDR3, taken from reference TRBV5-1 and TRBJ2-2): KAGVTQTPRYLIKTRGQQVTLSCSPISGHRSVSWYQQTPGQGLQFLFEYFSETQRNKGNFPGRFSGRQFSNSRSEMNVSTLELGDSALYLCASSLVQTTGELFFGEGSRLTVL.

The CDR3, as DNA: TGTGCCAGCAGTCTGTCGCCTCGAAACACCATATATTTT. It yields the protein CASSLSPRNTIYF. V gene TRBV2 combines with J gene TRBJ1-3; D uncertain. The CDR3 consists of 13 residues. The V gene lost 5 bases and the J gene lost 5 bases, with 10 bases spanning the gap. CDR1 SNHLY and CDR2 FYNNEI come from the germline V gene.

The chain carries TRBV30 and TRBJ1-5; TRBD1 is a possible D gene (6 bases). There are 13 residues in the CDR3. The germline gives CDR1 GTSNPN, CDR2 SVGIG (reference sequence). Trimming cost V 0 bases and J 7 bases, with 10 bases left between them. The CDR3 sequence is CAWSVQGGQPQHF. The CDR3 DNA follows: TGTGCCTGGAGTGTACAGGGCGGACAGCCCCAGCATTTT.

The chain uses TRBV29-1 and TRBJ2-3; unclear D gene. The germline V and J ends were trimmed by 4 bases and 0 bases, with 8 bases remaining between them. Looked up from germline, CDR1 is SQVTM and CDR2 is ANQGSEA. CDR3 length equals 13 residues. CDR3: CSVVPRSTDTQYF. In nucleotides, the CDR3 is TGCAGCGTTGTACCGCGGAGCACAGATACGCAGTATTTT.

The chain links TRBV7-9 to TRBJ2-2; 7 positions match TRBD2. Germline V gene sequence: CDR1 SEHNR, CDR2 FQNEAQ (reference sequence). This CDR3 region has 14 residues. V lost 1 base to trimming and J lost 6 bases; unmatched junction nucleotides: 2. The CDR3 DNA reads TGTGCCAGCAGCTTAGGGCTAGCGGCCGGGGAGCTGTTTTTT. This gives the protein CASSLGLAAGELFF.

This clone was detected only a few times. This chain's CDR3 is CASSYQGQGRGYTF. The CDR3 nucleotides are TGTGCCAGCAGTTACCAGGGACAGGGTAGAGGCTACACCTTC. The genes are TRBV6-5 and TRBJ1-2, with 9 bases lining up with TRBD1. Germline V CDR1 and CDR2: MNHEY, SVGAGI. The CDR3 loop spans 14 amino acids. The V and J ends lost 2 bases and 8 bases, in that order; junction bases with no gene match: 6.

The genes are TRBV2 and TRBJ2-5, with 9 bases aligning to TRBD1. Trimming cost V 6 bases and J 5 bases; bases outside gene matches: 13. This CDR3 has 16 amino acids. The V gene's germline CDR1 is SNHLY and CDR2 FYNNEI. The CDR3 protein is CASSDTGTGKGETQYF. The CDR3 DNA follows: TGTGCCAGCAGCGATACCGGGACAGGGAAGGGGGAGACCCAGTACTTC.

V is TRBV21-1 and J is TRBJ2-5; no DNA check was done on the table's D call, TRBD1. TRBV21-1 is deemed a pseudogene. The CDR3 covers 15 residues. CDR3 DNA sequence: TGTGCCACCCGGGACAGGGGGGTTTGTCCGGAGACCCAGTACTTC. It codes for CATRDRGVCPETQYF.